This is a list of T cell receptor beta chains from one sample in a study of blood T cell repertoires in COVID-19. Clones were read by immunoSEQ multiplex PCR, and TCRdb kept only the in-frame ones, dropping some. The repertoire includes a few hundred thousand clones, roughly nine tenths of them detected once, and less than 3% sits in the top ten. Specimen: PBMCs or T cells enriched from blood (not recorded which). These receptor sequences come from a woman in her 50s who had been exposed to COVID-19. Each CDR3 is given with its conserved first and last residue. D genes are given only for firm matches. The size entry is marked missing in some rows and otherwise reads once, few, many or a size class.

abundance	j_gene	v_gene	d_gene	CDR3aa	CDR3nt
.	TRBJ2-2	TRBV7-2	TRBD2	CASSRRLAGDPGELFF	TGTGCCAGCAGCCGTCGACTAGCGGGTGATCCCGGGGAGCTGTTTTTT
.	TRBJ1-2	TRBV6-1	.	CASSDGMGSSNYGYTF	TGTGCCAGCAGTGATGGTATGGGGAGCAGCAACTATGGCTACACCTTC
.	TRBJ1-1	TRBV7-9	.	CASSPLQNMNTEAFF	TGTGCCAGCAGTCCACTACAAAACATGAACACTGAAGCTTTCTTT
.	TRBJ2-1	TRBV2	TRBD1	CASRPDPGQGYNEQFF	TGTGCCAGCAGGCCGGATCCGGGACAGGGCTACAATGAGCAGTTCTTC
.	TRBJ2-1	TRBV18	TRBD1	CASSRITGTGGFNEQFF	TGTGCCAGCTCACGCATAACCGGGACAGGGGGGTTTAATGAGCAGTTCTTC
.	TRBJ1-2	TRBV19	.	CASNRAESYGYTF	TGTGCCAGTAACAGGGCCGAGAGCTATGGCTACACCTTC
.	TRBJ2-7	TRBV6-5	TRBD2	CASKRTSGGYEQYF	TGTGCCAGCAAAAGGACTAGCGGGGGCTACGAGCAGTACTTC
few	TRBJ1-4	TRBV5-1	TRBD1	CASSLAPTGGNEKLFF	TGCGCCAGCAGCTTGGCCCCGACAGGGGGCAATGAAAAACTGTTTTTT
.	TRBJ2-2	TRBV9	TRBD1	CASSETGQGGELFF	TGTGCCAGCAGCGAGACAGGGCAGGGCGGGGAGCTGTTTTTT
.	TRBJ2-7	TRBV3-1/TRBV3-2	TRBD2	CASSPLAGGLIEQYF	TGTGCCAGCAGCCCATTAGCGGGGGGGCTTATCGAGCAGTACTTC
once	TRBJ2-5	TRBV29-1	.	CSVLRGETQYF	TGCAGCGTTCTAAGGGGAGAGACCCAGTACTTC
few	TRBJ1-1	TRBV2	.	CASSDTAEAFF	TGTGCCAGCAGTGATACAGCTGAAGCTTTCTTT
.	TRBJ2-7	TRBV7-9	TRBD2	CAHGLAGTYEQYF	TGTGCCCATGGGCTAGCGGGGACCTACGAGCAGTACTTC
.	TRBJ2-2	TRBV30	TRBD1	CAGQEGQHTGELFF	TGTGCCGGCCAAGAGGGACAGCACACCGGGGAGCTGTTTTTT
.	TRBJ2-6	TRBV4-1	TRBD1	CASSQELRRGRSGANVLTF	TGCGCCAGCAGCCAAGAACTTCGCAGGGGGCGAAGTGGGGCCAACGTCCTGACTTTC
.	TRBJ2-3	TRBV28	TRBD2	CASSWTSGLTDTQYF	TGTGCCAGCAGTTGGACTAGCGGGTTAACAGATACGCAGTATTTT
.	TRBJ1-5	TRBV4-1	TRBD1	CASSQSRQGQPQHF	TGCGCCAGCAGCCAAAGCCGACAGGGGCAGCCCCAGCATTTT
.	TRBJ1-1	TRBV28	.	CASSLTGGLGYTEAFF	TGTGCCAGCAGCTTGACGGGGGGGCTGGGGTACACTGAAGCTTTCTTT
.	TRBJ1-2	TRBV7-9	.	CASSSAGHPNYGYTF	TGTGCCAGCAGTTCCGCGGGGCATCCTAACTATGGCTACACCTTC
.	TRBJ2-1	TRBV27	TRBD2	CASSLRASGDINEQFF	TGTGCCAGCAGTTTACGAGCTAGCGGCGACATCAATGAGCAGTTCTTC
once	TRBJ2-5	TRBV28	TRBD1	CASSSPGQGSETQYF	TGTGCCAGCAGTTCCCCGGGACAGGGGTCGGAGACCCAGTACTTC
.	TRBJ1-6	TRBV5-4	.	CASSTDGSSYNSPLHF	TGTGCCAGCAGCACGGACGGGAGCTCCTATAATTCACCCCTCCACTTT
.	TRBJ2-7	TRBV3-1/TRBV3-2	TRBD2	CASSQTPRGGAYEQYF	TGTGCCAGCAGCCAGACCCCCCGGGGGGGCGCTTACGAGCAGTACTTC
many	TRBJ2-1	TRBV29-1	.	CSVAWGVNEQFF	TGCAGCGTTGCATGGGGAGTTAATGAGCAGTTCTTC
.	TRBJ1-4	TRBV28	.	CASSTPKDIGEKLFF	TGTGCCAGCAGTACACCAAAGGACATAGGGGAAAAACTGTTTTTT
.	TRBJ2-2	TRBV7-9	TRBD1	CASSPPGQNNTGELFF	TGTGCCAGCAGCCCACCGGGACAGAATAACACCGGGGAGCTGTTTTTT
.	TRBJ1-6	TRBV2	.	CASVMTGPLHF	TGTGCCAGCGTAATGACTGGGCCCCTCCACTTT
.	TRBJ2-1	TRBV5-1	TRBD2	CASSSPGLAGGSSYNEQFF	TGCGCCAGCAGCTCACCGGGACTAGCGGGGGGGAGCTCCTACAATGAGCAGTTCTTC
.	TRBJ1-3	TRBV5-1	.	CASRTQEGPGNTIYF	TGCGCCAGCAGGACTCAAGAGGGCCCTGGAAACACCATATATTTT
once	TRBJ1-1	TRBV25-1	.	CASPRPGVAFF	TGTGCCAGCCCCCGCCCGGGGGTGGCTTTCTTT
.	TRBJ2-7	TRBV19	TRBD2	CASSIGSGGELSYEQYF	TGTGCCAGTAGTATAGGAAGCGGGGGGGAACTTTCCTACGAGCAGTACTTC
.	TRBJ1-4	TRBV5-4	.	CASSFKGVGEKLFF	TGTGCCAGCAGCTTTAAGGGGGTTGGTGAAAAACTGTTTTTT
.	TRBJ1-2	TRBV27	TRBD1	CASSPGTGTWSYTF	TGTGCCAGCAGTCCCGGGACAGGGACGTGGAGCTACACCTTC
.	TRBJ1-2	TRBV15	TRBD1	CATRPVRQGPLYGYTF	TGTGCCACCAGGCCAGTTAGACAGGGGCCACTCTATGGCTACACCTTC
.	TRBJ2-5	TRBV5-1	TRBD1	CASSAGQGQETQYF	TGCGCCAGCAGCGCCGGACAGGGCCAAGAGACCCAGTACTTC
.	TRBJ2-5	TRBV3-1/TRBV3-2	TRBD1	CASSPGTGRKTQYF	TGTGCCAGCAGCCCTGGGACAGGGAGGAAGACCCAGTACTTC
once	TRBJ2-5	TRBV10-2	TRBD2	CASRRTSGGEGETQYF	TGCGCCAGCAGAAGGACTAGCGGGGGCGAGGGAGAGACCCAGTACTTC
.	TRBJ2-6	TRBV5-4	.	CASSLAGVYSGANVLTF	TGTGCCAGCAGCTTGGCCGGAGTTTACTCTGGGGCCAACGTCCTGACTTTC